The source of this TCR beta chain is a study of PD-1 blockade in classical Hodgkin lymphoma. Overall study context: Nivolumab 3 mg/kg was given intravenously every 2 weeks.

Time point in this sample: cycle 4 day 1 (C4D1), after less than seven weeks of nivolumab. Each patient relapsed following autologous stem cell transplantation, and prior brentuximab vedotin exposure differed. Comments on this clone: Antigen: not known.

Generated by immunoSEQ multiplex PCR, the TCRdb table keeps only in-frame clones and is missing some. The sample includes approximately 24,000 clones, roughly four fifths of them seen just once. Study-wide results and limits: For complete responders, baseline diversity was comparable to that of newly diagnosed patients. Underlying causes for the observed repertoire differences were not defined, possibly disease activity or prior therapy. When set against healthy donors, newly diagnosed patients were reported to show lower baseline TCR diversity.

Germline CDR1 SGHDN, CDR2 FVKESK. With 0 bases removed from V and 7 bases from J, the gap between germline ends came to 16 bases. This CDR3 is built from 16 residues. Source: peripheral blood mononuclear cells (PBMCs), taken before the fourth cycle of nivolumab. The chain joins TRBV14 to TRBJ2-4, with D possibly called TRBD1 or TRBD2 (5 bases each). The sequence came from a human donor with classical Hodgkin lymphoma. The CDR3 loop is CASSQEKRGEWNIQYF. DNA of the CDR3: TGTGCCAGCAGCCAAGAAAAGAGAGGGGAATGGAACATTCAGTACTTC.